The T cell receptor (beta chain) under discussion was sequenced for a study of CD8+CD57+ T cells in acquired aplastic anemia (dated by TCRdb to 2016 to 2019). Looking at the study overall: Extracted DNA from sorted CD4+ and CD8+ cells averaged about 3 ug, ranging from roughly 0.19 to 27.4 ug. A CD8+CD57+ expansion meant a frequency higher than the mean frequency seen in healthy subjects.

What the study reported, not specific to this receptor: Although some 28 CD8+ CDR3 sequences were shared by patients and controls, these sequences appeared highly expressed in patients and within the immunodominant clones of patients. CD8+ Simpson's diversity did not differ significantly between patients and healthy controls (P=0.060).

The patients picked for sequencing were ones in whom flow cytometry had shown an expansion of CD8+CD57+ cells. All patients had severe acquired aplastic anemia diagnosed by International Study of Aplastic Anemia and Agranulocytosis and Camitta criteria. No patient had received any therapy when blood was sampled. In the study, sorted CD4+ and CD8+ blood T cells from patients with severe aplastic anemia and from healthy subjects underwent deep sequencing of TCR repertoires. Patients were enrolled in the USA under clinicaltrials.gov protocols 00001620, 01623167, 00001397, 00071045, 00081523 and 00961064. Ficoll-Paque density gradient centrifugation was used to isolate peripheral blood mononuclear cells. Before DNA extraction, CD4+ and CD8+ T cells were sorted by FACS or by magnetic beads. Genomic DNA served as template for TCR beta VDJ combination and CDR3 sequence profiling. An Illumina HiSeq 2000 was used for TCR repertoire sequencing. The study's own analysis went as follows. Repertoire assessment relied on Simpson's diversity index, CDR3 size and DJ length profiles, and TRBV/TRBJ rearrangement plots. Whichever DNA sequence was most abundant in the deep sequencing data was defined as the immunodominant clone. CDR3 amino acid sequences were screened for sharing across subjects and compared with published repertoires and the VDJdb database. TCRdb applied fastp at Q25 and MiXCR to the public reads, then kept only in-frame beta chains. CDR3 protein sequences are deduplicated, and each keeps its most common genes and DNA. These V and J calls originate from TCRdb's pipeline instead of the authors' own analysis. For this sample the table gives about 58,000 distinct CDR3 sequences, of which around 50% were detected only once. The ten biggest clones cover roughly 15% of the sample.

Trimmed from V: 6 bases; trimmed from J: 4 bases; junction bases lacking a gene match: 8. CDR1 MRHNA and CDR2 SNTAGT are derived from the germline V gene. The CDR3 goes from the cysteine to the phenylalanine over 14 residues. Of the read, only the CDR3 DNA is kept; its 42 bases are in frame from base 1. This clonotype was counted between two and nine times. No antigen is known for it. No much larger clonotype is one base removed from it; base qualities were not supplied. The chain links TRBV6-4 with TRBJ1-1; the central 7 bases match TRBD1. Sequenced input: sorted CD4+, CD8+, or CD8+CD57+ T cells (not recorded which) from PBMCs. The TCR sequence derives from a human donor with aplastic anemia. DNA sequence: TGTGCCAGCAGATCCCAGGGGGTGAGCACTGAAGCTTTCTTT. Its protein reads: CASRSQGVSTEAFF.